This T cell receptor beta chain was found in a study of CD8 T cells in Susac syndrome. The CDR3 extends over 11 amino acids. V was trimmed by 7 bases and J by 4 bases, leaving 6 bases between them. Germline V gives CDR1 MDHEN, CDR2 SYDVKM. About 0.5 to 1 ug RNA was reverse transcribed with random hexamers. A single record per CDR3 protein comes from TCRdb applying MiXCR to the immunoSEQ multiplex PCR reads. The sample yields 130,000 to 150,000 distinct CDR3 sequences, approximately 96% seen once. Sample: CD4+ T cells from PBMCs. This TCR was sampled from a human donor with Susac syndrome. The genes are TRBV28 and TRBJ2-3; no definite D call. CDR3: CASTTSDTQYF. The CDR3, as DNA: TGTGCCAGCACCACCTCAGATACGCAGTATTTT.